These 18 T cell receptor beta chains share one sample of origin, sequenced in a study of blood T cell repertoires in COVID-19. TCRdb's copy holds only in-frame clones and misses some; the assay was immunoSEQ multiplex PCR. The sample has over 600,000 clones, 70% to 90% seen once; the top ten hold roughly 0.26%. Sequencing was performed on peripheral blood. The source is a woman between 18 and 29 years old with acute or convalescent COVID-19.

The V call is TRBV19, the J call TRBJ2-3, with D maybe TRBD2 (6 bases). The ends were cut back, 7 bases at V and 8 bases at J, with 10 bases in the middle. This CDR3 has 11 residues. Per the germline V gene, CDR1 is LNHDA and CDR2 is SQIVND (reference sequence). The CDR3 DNA reads TGTGCCAGTATATCAGCGGGTACGCAGTATTTT. Translation: CASISAGTQYF.

The gene calls are TRBV2 and TRBJ1-2; D gene unclear. CDR3 length: 17 residues. V lost 6 bases to trimming and J lost 0 bases, with 20 bases between them. Germline V lookup: CDR1 SNHLY, CDR2 FYNNEI. This CDR3 reads CASRRPEPRSANYGYTF. CDR3 nucleotides: TGTGCCAGCAGACGCCCAGAGCCCAGGTCTGCTAACTATGGCTACACCTTC.

The rearrangement uses TRBV5-6 and TRBJ1-1, with a possible D match to TRBD1 (6 bases). Trimming shortened V by 1 base and J by 5 bases, and 18 bases separated the two germline ends. The CDR3 is made up of 16 amino acids. Germline assignment: CDR1 SGHDT and CDR2 YYEEEE. CDR3 loop: CASSLPGTHRGTEAFF. Written as DNA, the CDR3 is TGTGCCAGCAGCTTGCCCGGGACACATCGAGGGACTGAAGCTTTCTTT.

This clone was picked up one time. V and J are TRBV9 and TRBJ1-6, with 12 positions matching TRBD1. This CDR3 is built from 14 residues. CDR1 SGDLS and CDR2 YYNGEE come from the germline V gene. With 3 bases clipped from V and 13 bases from J, the junction kept 5 bases outside the gene matches. The CDR3 loop reads CASSGPGQGAPLHF. CDR3 nucleotides: TGTGCCAGCAGCGGACCGGGACAGGGGGCTCCCCTCCACTTT.

This chain connects TRBV9 to TRBJ1-2, with TRBD1 matching 7 bases. The germline CDR1 and CDR2 sequences are SGDLS and YYNGEE. V lost 0 bases, J lost 2 bases, and 4 bases stayed unmatched. CDR3 size: 15 residues. CDR3 protein: CASSVEEGGNYGYTF. The CDR3 DNA is TGTGCCAGCAGCGTAGAAGAAGGGGGCAACTATGGCTACACCTTC.

The V and J genes are TRBV28 and TRBJ1-5; the D gene is possibly TRBD1 (6 bases). Per the germline V gene, CDR1 is MDHEN and CDR2 is SYDVKM. Trimming cost V 10 bases and J 3 bases, with 13 bases left between them. The CDR3 consists of 13 residues. This CDR3 reads CATTDRPNQPQHF. The CDR3 DNA is TGTGCCACCACAGACAGGCCCAATCAGCCCCAGCATTTT.

Written as DNA, the CDR3 is TGCGCCAGCAGCCTGCGGACAAATAGCAATCAGCCCCAGCATTTT. Its protein is CASSLRTNSNQPQHF. The chain carries TRBV4-1 and TRBJ1-5, with TRBD1 as a possible D gene (5 bases). From germline, CDR1 is MGHRA and CDR2 YSYEKL. The CDR3 is 15 amino acids. Trimming removed 4 bases at V and 0 bases at J, with 10 bases between.

V gene TRBV5-1 combines with J gene TRBJ1-2; D not resolved. Per the germline V gene, CDR1 is SGHRS and CDR2 is YFSETQ. The CDR3 is made up of 13 amino acids. Trimming left V 4 bases short and J 1 base short, with 8 bases between. CDR3 residues: CASSGSVNYGYTF. Written as DNA, the CDR3 is TGCGCCAGCAGCGGGAGCGTTAACTATGGCTACACCTTC.

This chain connects TRBV5-1 to TRBJ1-5; no firm D call. Per germline, CDR1 SGHRS and CDR2 YFSETQ. V was clipped by 0 bases and J by 0 bases, with 10 bases between them. The CDR3 covers 16 residues. The CDR3 loop reads CASSLGGSNSNQPQHF. Written as DNA, the CDR3 is TGCGCCAGCAGCTTGGGAGGGAGTAATAGCAATCAGCCCCAGCATTTT.

CDR3 amino acids: CASSFSGDRSSNYGYTF. DNA for the CDR3: TGCGCCAGCAGCTTCTCAGGGGATCGTTCTTCTAACTATGGCTACACCTTC. The chain is built from TRBV5-1 and TRBJ1-2, with D possibly TRBD1 on 6 matching bases. The CDR3 length is 17 residues. Germline CDR1 and CDR2: SGHRS and YFSETQ. With 2 bases removed from V and 0 bases from J, the gap between germline ends came to 17 bases.

This chain joins TRBV27 and TRBJ2-7; D may be TRBD2 (6 bases). The CDR3 sequence is 14 residues long. Trimming removed 5 bases at V and 7 bases at J, with 18 bases between. CDR1 is MNHEY and CDR2 is SMNVEV in the germline V gene (reference sequence). The CDR3: CASSQSPAGSEQYF. For the CDR3, the DNA is TGTGCCAGCAGTCAGTCCCCGGCGGGGTCAGAGCAGTACTTC.

This rearrangement joins TRBV5-1 to TRBJ2-5, with D possibly being TRBD2 (6 bases). Trimming removed 4 bases from V and 3 bases from J, with 22 bases in between. Germline values: CDR1 SGHRS, CDR2 YFSETQ. This CDR3 spans 17 amino acids. CDR3 sequence (DNA): TGCGCCAGCAGCCCTCCCGCCCCGACGGGGGTGAAAGAGACCCAGTACTTC. Protein product: CASSPPAPTGVKETQYF. Full variable domain (missing parts from reference TRBV5-1 and TRBJ2-5): KAGVTQTPRYLIKTRGQQVTLSCSPISGHRSVSWYQQTPGQGLQFLFEYFSETQRNKGNFPGRFSGRQFSNSRSEMNVSTLELGDSALYLCASSPPAPTGVKETQYFGPGTRLLVL.

The chain joins TRBV19 to TRBJ1-2; D is perhaps TRBD1 (6 bases). V was pared by 3 bases and J by 0 bases, with 17 bases between. CDR1 is LNHDA, CDR2 SQIVND, per germline (reference sequence). The CDR3 extends over 17 amino acids. Written as DNA, the CDR3 is TGTGCCAGTAGTATCGACACGTCGCGGACAGCTAACTATGGCTACACCTTC. Translation gives CASSIDTSRTANYGYTF.

The V call is TRBV9, the J call TRBJ1-1; TRBD1 is a possible D gene (6 bases). The CDR3 consists of 16 residues. Trimming stripped 0 bases from V and 11 bases from J, with 23 bases between. The germline V gene encodes CDR1 SGDLS and CDR2 YYNGEE. The CDR3 DNA sequence: TGTGCCAGCAGCGTAGTGGCTGGGGACACCTCGGGAGGTGCTTTCTTT. Translated: CASSVVAGDTSGGAFF.

CDR3 in amino acids: CASSVDIGSGAFF. As DNA, the CDR3 is TGTGCCAGCAGCGTAGACATAGGGAGCGGAGCTTTCTTT. The chain has TRBV9 and TRBJ1-1; no definite D call. The germline V gene has CDR1 SGDLS and CDR2 YYNGEE. The CDR3 contains 13 residues. The germline V and J ends were trimmed by 0 bases and 10 bases, with 13 bases remaining between them.

The rearrangement uses TRBV27 and TRBJ1-2, with 8 bases fitting TRBD1. The germline CDR1 and CDR2 sequences are MNHEY and SMNVEV (reference sequence). After removal of 7 bases from V and 2 bases from J, the junction contained 6 bases not matched to a gene. The CDR3 spans 14 residues. The CDR3 sequence: CASISTGANYGYTF. Here the CDR3 DNA reads TGTGCCAGCATCTCGACAGGGGCCAACTATGGCTACACCTTC.

The V call is TRBV15, the J call TRBJ1-6; D remains ambiguous. This CDR3 is built from 15 residues. Trimming took off 2 bases at V and 8 bases at J, with 13 bases between the two ends. The germline V gene encodes CDR1 LNHNV and CDR2 YYDKDF (reference sequence). CDR3 DNA: TGTGCCACCAGCAGACAGGTCAGCGGGGATTCACCCCTCCACTTT. Translation gives CATSRQVSGDSPLHF.

J is TRBJ1-1 and V is TRBV7-8; no firm D call. V lost 2 bases and J 4 bases, leaving 11 bases between the germline ends. The CDR3 has 14 amino acids. CDR1 and CDR2 (germline): SGHVS, FQNEAQ. The DNA of the CDR3 is TGTGCCAGCAGCTTACTCAGTGCCTCCACTGAAGCTTTCTTT. Translation gives CASSLLSASTEAFF.